The 19 T cell receptor beta chains below were found in one sample sequenced in a study of cytomegalovirus exposure and HLA in healthy donors. The PCR contained 60 Vbeta and 13 Jbeta primers. The data were produced by immunoSEQ multiplex PCR, yet TCRdb's version contains in-frame clones alone and is incomplete. This sample has 200,000 or so clones; 84% occur once, and the top ten carry 0.26%. Sequencing was carried out using PBMCs. The receptors come from a boy between 5 and 17 years old in good health and CMV-seronegative.

This chain joins TRBV27 and TRBJ2-7; D is perhaps TRBD2 (5 bases). Trimming pared 6 bases from V and 5 bases from J, leaving 11 bases between. The length of the CDR3 is 12 residues. The germline gives CDR1 MNHEY, CDR2 SMNVEV (reference sequence). Here the CDR3 DNA reads TGTGCCAGCAGCTCCGGGATCCACGAGCAGTACTTC. Encoded protein: CASSSGIHEQYF.

This rearrangement joins TRBV29-1 to TRBJ1-5; 7 positions agree with TRBD1. The CDR3 has 13 amino acids. Trimming took 7 bases from V and 7 from J; bases not matched to a gene: 10. In germline, CDR1 is SQVTM, CDR2 ANQGSEA. DNA for the CDR3: TGCAGCGGCGGAACAGGGGTGGACCAGCCCCAGCATTTT. Its translation: CSGGTGVDQPQHF.

This clone showed up just a few times. This chain's CDR3 is CASSFLLPPGQTSYEQYF. CDR3 sequence (DNA): TGTGCCAGCAGCTTCCTCCTCCCTCCGGGACAGACTTCCTACGAGCAGTACTTC. The chain uses TRBV7-2 and TRBJ2-7, with 7 nucleotides matching TRBD1. The ends lost 3 bases at V and 1 base at J; junction bases unmatched: 15. The CDR3 loop spans 18 amino acids. Germline loops: CDR1 SGHTA, CDR2 FQGNSA.

The rearrangement uses TRBV11-2 and TRBJ2-7; D uncertain. V shed 1 base and J shed 4 bases, with 8 bases lying between them. The V gene's germline CDR1 is SGHAT and CDR2 FQNNGV. The CDR3 contains 13 residues. CDR3 DNA sequence: TGTGCCAGCAGCTTAGGTTCATTTTACGAGCAGTACTTC. It yields the protein CASSLGSFYEQYF.

The CDR3 region is CASSPQSGADGYTF. In DNA, the CDR3 is TGTGCCAGCTCACCCCAATCAGGGGCGGATGGCTACACCTTC. V and J are TRBV18 and TRBJ1-2; weak D call: TRBD1 (6 bases). Germline V gene lookup returns CDR1 KGHSH and CDR2 LQKENI. Trimming took off 3 bases at V and 6 bases at J, with 14 bases between the two ends. The CDR3 contains 14 residues. The whole variable domain, remainder taken from reference TRBV18 and TRBJ1-2, is NAGVMQNPRHLVRRRGQEARLRCSPMKGHSHVYWYRQLPEEGLKFMVYLQKENIIDESGMPKERFSAEFPKEGPSILRIQQVVRGDSAAYFCASSPQSGADGYTFGSGTRLTVV.

The genes are TRBV7-9 and TRBJ1-2, with TRBD1 matching over 7 bases. This CDR3 comprises 14 residues. Trimming removed 5 bases from V and 7 bases from J; junction bases left unmatched: 10. Germline assignment: CDR1 SEHNR and CDR2 FQNEAQ (reference sequence). CDR3 DNA: TGTGCCAGCAGCCAGCCGACAGGGACGGGTGGCTACACCTTC. Its translation is CASSQPTGTGGYTF. Looking up the rest from reference TRBV7-9 and TRBJ1-2 gives the full variable domain: DTGVSQNPRHKITKRGQNVTFRCDPISEHNRLYWYRQTLGQGPEFLTYFQNEAQLEKSRLLSDRFSAERPKGSFSTLEIQRTEQGDSAMYLCASSQPTGTGGYTFGSGTRLTVV.

The chain recombines TRBV10-2 with TRBJ2-4; D is undetermined. V was trimmed by 7 bases and J by 1 base, leaving 5 bases between them. The germline V gene has CDR1 WSHSY and CDR2 SAAADI. The CDR3 has 12 residues. Here the CDR3 DNA reads TGCGCCAGCATGGAGGCCAAAAACATTCAGTACTTC. Protein: CASMEAKNIQYF.

This chain uses TRBV5-5 with TRBJ1-1, with unresolved D. V was clipped by 4 bases and J by 7 bases, with 8 bases between them. CDR3 length: 11 residues. Per germline, CDR1 SGHKS and CDR2 YYEKEE (reference sequence). CDR3 amino acids: CASSRGFEAFF. CDR3 bases: TGTGCCAGCAGCCGCGGGTTTGAAGCTTTCTTT.

The CDR3 reads CASSPVSGRHGEQYF. For the CDR3, the DNA is TGTGCCAGCAGCCCCGTGAGCGGGAGACACGGCGAGCAGTACTTC. This rearrangement joins TRBV5-4 to TRBJ2-7; 8 bases are a match to TRBD2. Trimming took 4 bases from V and 6 from J; bases not matched to a gene: 12. Per the germline V gene, CDR1 is SGHNT and CDR2 is YYREEE (reference sequence). The CDR3 covers 15 residues.

The chain combines TRBV27 with TRBJ2-7, with a weak D call TRBD1 (6 bases). V was trimmed by 6 bases and J by 4 bases, leaving 10 bases between them. Germline V gene sequence: CDR1 MNHEY, CDR2 SMNVEV (reference sequence). The CDR3 runs 12 residues. The CDR3 nucleotides read TGTGCCAGCAGGGGGGCTCTGTACGAGCAGTACTTC. This codes for CASRGALYEQYF.

Comment on this clone: Other DNA sequences in this specimen translate into the identical CDR3. V usage is TRBV11-2 and J usage is TRBJ1-3; D remains unclear. The ends were cut back, 1 base at V and 4 bases at J, with 5 bases in the middle. CDR3 length: 13 amino acids. Germline assignment: CDR1 SGHAT and CDR2 FQNNGV. The CDR3 DNA reads TGTGCCAGCAGCTTAGCAGGAGGAAACACCATATATTTT. Translation gives CASSLAGGNTIYF. Full variable domain (remainder filled in from reference TRBV11-2 and TRBJ1-3): EAGVAQSPRYKIIEKRQSVAFWCNPISGHATLYWYQQILGQGPKLLIQFQNNGVVDDSQLPKDRFSAERLKGVDSTLKIQPAKLEDSAVYLCASSLAGGNTIYFGEGSWLTVV.

This clone was counted once. The V gene is TRBV7-3, the J gene TRBJ2-7; 8 nucleotides agree with TRBD1. V trimming: 5 bases; J trimming: 0 bases; junction bases outside the gene matches: 3. Looked up from germline, CDR1 is SGHTA and CDR2 is FQGTGA. CDR3 length: 14 amino acids. Here the CDR3 reads CASSRQGNSYEQYF. CDR3 DNA sequence: TGTGCCAGCAGCAGACAGGGGAACTCCTACGAGCAGTACTTC.

The chain carries TRBV30 and TRBJ1-3; TRBD1 might be the D (5 bases). CDR1 GTSNPN and CDR2 SVGIG come from the germline V gene (reference sequence). There are 16 residues in the CDR3. V was cut by 3 bases and J by 0 bases, with 15 bases left in between. The CDR3 bases are TGTGCCTGGAGCCATACGGGGGGAATCTCTGGAAACACCATATATTTT. This translates into CAWSHTGGISGNTIYF.

The count of this clone is one. The chain joins TRBV29-1 to TRBJ1-2, with 7 bases identical to TRBD1. The germline V gene has CDR1 SQVTM and CDR2 ANQGSEA. V shed 7 bases and J 5 bases; nucleotides not matched to a gene: 7. The CDR3 is made up of 12 amino acids. The chain's CDR3 is CSAKGARYGYTF. As DNA, the CDR3 is TGCAGCGCCAAGGGGGCTCGGTATGGCTACACCTTC.

The chain joins TRBV5-1 to TRBJ2-7, with 8 bases aligning to TRBD1. This CDR3 spans 13 amino acids. From germline, CDR1 is SGHRS and CDR2 YFSETQ. V lost 4 bases and J lost 4; bases outside the gene matches: 4. The chain's CDR3 is CASSTGTGYEQYF. CDR3 sequence (DNA): TGCGCCAGCAGCACCGGGACAGGATACGAGCAGTACTTC. The whole variable domain, remainder taken from reference TRBV5-1 and TRBJ2-7, is KAGVTQTPRYLIKTRGQQVTLSCSPISGHRSVSWYQQTPGQGLQFLFEYFSETQRNKGNFPGRFSGRQFSNSRSEMNVSTLELGDSALYLCASSTGTGYEQYFGPGTRLTVT.

The chain combines TRBV7-2 with TRBJ2-7; possibly TRBD2 for D (5 bases). V lost 1 base and J lost 3, with 13 bases in between. Germline CDR1 and CDR2: SGHTA and FQGNSA. This CDR3 comprises 15 residues. DNA of the CDR3: TGTGCCAGCAGCTTAGGGGGTCGGACTTACTACGAGCAGTACTTC. Amino acids: CASSLGGRTYYEQYF.

V is TRBV4-1 and J is TRBJ1-2, with 10 bases aligning to TRBD1. J lost 3 bases, V lost 0 bases, and 10 bases had no gene match. In germline, CDR1 is MGHRA, CDR2 YSYEKL. CDR3 length: 18 residues. The CDR3 spells CASSQDSTGGIFDYGYTF. CDR3 bases: TGCGCCAGCAGCCAAGATTCGACAGGGGGCATCTTCGACTATGGCTACACCTTC.

The chain is built from TRBV27 and TRBJ2-7; 7 nucleotides agree with TRBD2. The V gene's germline CDR1 is MNHEY and CDR2 SMNVEV (reference sequence). Trimming at V came to 6 bases and at J to 2 bases, leaving 10 bases not matched to a gene. CDR3 length: 15 amino acids. CDR3 in DNA: TGTGCCAGCAGCACCCCTTCCGCGGGGGCCTACGAGCAGTACTTC. Translation gives CASSTPSAGAYEQYF.

The V gene is TRBV25-1, the J gene TRBJ2-7; D gene unclear. The V and J ends lost 8 bases and 0 bases respectively, with 5 bases between them. The germline V gene has CDR1 MGHDK and CDR2 SYGVNS. There are 11 residues in the CDR3. CDR3 sequence (DNA): TGTGCCAGCGGCCCCTCCTACGAGCAGTACTTC. Translating gives CASGPSYEQYF.